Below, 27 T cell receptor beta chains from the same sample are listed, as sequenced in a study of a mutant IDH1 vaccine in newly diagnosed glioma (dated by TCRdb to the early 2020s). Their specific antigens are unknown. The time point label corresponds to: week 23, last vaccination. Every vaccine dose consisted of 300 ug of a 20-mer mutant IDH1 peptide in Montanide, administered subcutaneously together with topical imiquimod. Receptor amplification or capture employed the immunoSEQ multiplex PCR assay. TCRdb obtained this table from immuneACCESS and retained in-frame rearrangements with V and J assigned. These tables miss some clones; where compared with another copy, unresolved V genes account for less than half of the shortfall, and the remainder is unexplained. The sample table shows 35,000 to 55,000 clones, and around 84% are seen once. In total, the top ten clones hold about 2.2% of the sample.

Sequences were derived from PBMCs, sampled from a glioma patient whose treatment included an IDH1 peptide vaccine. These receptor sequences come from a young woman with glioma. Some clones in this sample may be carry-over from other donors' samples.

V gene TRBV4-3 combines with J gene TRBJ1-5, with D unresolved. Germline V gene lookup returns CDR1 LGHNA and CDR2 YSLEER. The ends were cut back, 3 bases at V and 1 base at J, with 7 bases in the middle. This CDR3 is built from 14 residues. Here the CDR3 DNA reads TGCGCCAGCAGCCAGAGGGTGAGCAATCAGCCCCAGCATTTT. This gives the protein CASSQRVSNQPQHF.

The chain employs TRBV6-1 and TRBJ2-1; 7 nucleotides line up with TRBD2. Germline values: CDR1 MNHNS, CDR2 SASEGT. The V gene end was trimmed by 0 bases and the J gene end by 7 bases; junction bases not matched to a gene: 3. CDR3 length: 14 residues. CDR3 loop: CASSEAGGSNEQFF. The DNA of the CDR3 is TGTGCCAGCAGTGAAGCCGGGGGGAGTAATGAGCAGTTCTTC.

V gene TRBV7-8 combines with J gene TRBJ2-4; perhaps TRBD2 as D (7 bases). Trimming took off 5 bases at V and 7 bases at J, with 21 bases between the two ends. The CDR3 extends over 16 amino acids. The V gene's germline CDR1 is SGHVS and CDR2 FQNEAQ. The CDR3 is CASSPTGGGGNNIQYF. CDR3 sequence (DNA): TGTGCCAGCAGCCCCACTGGGGGAGGGGGGAACAACATTCAGTACTTC. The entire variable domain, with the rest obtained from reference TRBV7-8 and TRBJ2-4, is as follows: GAGVSQSPRYKVAKRGQDVALRCDPISGHVSLFWYQQALGQGPEFLTYFQNEAQLDKSGLPSDRFFAERPEGSVSTLKIQRTQQEDSAVYLCASSPTGGGGNNIQYFGAGTRLSVL.

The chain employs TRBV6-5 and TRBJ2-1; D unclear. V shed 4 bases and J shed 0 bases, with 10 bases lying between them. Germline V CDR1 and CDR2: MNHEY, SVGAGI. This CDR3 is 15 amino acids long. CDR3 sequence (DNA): TGTGCCAGCAGTTCCGTGGCGAGCTCCTACAATGAGCAGTTCTTC. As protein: CASSSVASSYNEQFF.

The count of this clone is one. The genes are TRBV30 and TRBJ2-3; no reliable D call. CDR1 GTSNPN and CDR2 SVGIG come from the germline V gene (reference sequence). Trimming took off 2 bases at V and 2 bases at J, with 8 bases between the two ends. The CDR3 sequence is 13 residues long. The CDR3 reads CAWSIRLTDTQYF. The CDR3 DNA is TGTGCCTGGAGTATCCGCCTCACAGATACGCAGTATTTT.

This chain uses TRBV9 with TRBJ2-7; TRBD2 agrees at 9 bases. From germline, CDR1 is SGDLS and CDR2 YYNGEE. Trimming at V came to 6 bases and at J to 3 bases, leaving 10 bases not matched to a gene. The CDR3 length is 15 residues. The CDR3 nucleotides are TGTGCCAGCAATGCCGCCAGCGGGGGGTTCTACGAGCAGTACTTC. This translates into CASNAASGGFYEQYF.

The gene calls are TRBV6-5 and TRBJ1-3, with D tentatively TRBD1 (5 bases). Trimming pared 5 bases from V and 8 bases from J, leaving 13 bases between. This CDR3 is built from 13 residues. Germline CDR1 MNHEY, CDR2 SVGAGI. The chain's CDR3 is CASSTLGGDTIYF. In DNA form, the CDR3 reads TGTGCCAGCAGTACCCTTGGGGGGGACACCATATATTTT.

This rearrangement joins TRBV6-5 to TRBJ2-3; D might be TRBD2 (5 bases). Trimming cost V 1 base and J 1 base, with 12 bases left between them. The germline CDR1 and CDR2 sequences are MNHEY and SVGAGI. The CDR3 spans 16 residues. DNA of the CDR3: TGTGCCAGCAGTTACTTTCCGGGGTCTCGCACAGATACGCAGTATTTT. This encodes CASSYFPGSRTDTQYF.

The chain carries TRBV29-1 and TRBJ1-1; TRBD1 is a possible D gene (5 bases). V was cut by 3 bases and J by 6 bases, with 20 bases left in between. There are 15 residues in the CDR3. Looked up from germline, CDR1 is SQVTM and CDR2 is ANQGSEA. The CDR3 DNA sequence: TGCAGCGTTGAGATTGGGGGATCAACGAAGTCTGAAGCTTTCTTT. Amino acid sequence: CSVEIGGSTKSEAFF.

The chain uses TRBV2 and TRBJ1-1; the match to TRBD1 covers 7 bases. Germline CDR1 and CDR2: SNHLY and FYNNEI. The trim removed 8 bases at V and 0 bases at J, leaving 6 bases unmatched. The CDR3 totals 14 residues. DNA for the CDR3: TGTGCCAGCCGACTGGACAGGTTGAACACTGAAGCTTTCTTT. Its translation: CASRLDRLNTEAFF.

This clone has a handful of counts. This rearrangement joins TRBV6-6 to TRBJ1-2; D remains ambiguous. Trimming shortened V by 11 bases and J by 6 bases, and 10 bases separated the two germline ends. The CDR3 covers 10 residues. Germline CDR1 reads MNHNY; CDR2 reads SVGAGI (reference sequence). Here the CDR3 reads CAVLGDGYTF. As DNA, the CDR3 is TGTGCCGTACTGGGAGATGGCTACACCTTC.

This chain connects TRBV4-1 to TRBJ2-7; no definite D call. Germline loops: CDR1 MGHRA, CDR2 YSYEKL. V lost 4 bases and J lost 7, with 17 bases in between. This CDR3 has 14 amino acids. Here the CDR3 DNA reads TGCGCCAGCAGCCCGCCACGACGTCTGGGAGAGCAGTACTTC. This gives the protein CASSPPRRLGEQYF.

CDR3 bases: TGTGCCAGCAGTGTATACGAGCAGTACTTC. Amino acids: CASSVYEQYF. This sequence joins TRBV2 and TRBJ2-7; the D is unclear. The CDR3 length is 10 residues. V lost 4 bases to trimming and J lost 4 bases, with 2 bases between them. The V gene's germline CDR1 is SNHLY and CDR2 FYNNEI.

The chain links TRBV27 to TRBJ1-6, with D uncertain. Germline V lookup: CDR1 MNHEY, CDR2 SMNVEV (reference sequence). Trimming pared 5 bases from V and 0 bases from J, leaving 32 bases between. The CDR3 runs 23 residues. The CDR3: CASSPHPPPLPLLPFSYNSPLHF. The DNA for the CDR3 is TGTGCCAGCAGTCCACATCCTCCCCCTCTTCCCCTACTGCCCTTCTCCTATAATTCACCCCTCCACTTT.

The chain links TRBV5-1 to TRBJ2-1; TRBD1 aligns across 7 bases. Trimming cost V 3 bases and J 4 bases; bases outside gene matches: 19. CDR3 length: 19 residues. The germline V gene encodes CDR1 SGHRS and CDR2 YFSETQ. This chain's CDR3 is CASSWARGTGPIPYNEQFF. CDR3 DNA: TGCGCCAGCAGCTGGGCCAGGGGGACGGGGCCCATCCCATACAATGAGCAGTTCTTC.

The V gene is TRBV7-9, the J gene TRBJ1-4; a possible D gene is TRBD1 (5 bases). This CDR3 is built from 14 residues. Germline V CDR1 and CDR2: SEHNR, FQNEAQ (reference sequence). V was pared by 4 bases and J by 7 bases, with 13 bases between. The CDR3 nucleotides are TGTGCCAGCAGCTCCGGGGACCTAATTGAAAAACTGTTTTTT. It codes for CASSSGDLIEKLFF.

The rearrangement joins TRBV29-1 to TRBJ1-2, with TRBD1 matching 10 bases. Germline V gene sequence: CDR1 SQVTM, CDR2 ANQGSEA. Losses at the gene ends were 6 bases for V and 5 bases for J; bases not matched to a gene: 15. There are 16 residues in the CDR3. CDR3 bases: TGCAGCGTCGCCCACGGGACAGGGGAACCGATTTATGGCTACACCTTC. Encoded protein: CSVAHGTGEPIYGYTF.

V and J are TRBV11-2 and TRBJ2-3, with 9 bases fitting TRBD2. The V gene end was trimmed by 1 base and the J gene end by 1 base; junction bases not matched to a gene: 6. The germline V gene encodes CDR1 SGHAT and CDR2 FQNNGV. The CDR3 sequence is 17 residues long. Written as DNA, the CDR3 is TGTGCCAGCAGCTTAGTTCCAGCGGGGGGAGGCACAGATACGCAGTATTTT. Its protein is CASSLVPAGGGTDTQYF. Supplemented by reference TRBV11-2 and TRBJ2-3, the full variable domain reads EAGVAQSPRYKIIEKRQSVAFWCNPISGHATLYWYQQILGQGPKLLIQFQNNGVVDDSQLPKDRFSAERLKGVDSTLKIQPAKLEDSAVYLCASSLVPAGGGTDTQYFGPGTRLTVL.

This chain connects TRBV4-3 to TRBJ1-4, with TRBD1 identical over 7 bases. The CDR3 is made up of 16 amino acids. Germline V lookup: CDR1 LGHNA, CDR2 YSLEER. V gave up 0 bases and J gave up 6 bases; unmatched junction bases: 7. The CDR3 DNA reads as TGCGCCAGCAGCCAAGACCCAGGACAGGTCTATGAAAAACTGTTTTTT. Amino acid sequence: CASSQDPGQVYEKLFF.

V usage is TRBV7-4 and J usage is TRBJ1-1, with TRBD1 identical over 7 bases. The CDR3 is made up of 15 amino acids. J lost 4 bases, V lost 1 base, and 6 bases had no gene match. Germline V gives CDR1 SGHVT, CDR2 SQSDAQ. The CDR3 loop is CASSLEDRAATEAFF. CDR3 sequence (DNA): TGTGCCAGCAGCTTAGAAGACAGGGCGGCCACTGAAGCTTTCTTT.

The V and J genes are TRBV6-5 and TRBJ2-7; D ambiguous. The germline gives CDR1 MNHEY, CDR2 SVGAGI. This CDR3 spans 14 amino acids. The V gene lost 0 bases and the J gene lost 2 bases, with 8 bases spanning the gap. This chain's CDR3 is CASSYSGRTYEQYF. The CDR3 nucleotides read TGTGCCAGCAGTTACTCGGGTCGTACCTACGAGCAGTACTTC.

CDR3 loop: CASSWEGRAETQYF. CDR3 in DNA: TGTGCCAGCAGCTGGGAAGGGCGAGCGGAGACCCAGTACTTC. This chain connects TRBV7-9 to TRBJ2-5; unclear D gene. Trimming left V 4 bases short and J 5 bases short, with 14 bases between. The CDR3 runs 14 residues. Per germline, CDR1 SEHNR and CDR2 FQNEAQ (reference sequence).

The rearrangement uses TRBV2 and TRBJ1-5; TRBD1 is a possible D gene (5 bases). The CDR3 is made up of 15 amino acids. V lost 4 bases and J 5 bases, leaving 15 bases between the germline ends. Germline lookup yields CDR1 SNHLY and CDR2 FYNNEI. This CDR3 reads CASSARGRADQPQHF. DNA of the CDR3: TGTGCCAGCAGTGCCCGTGGCAGGGCCGATCAGCCCCAGCATTTT.

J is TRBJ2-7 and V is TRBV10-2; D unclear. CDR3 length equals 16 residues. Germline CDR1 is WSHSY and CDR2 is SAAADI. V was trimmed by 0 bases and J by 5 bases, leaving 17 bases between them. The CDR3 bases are TGCGCCAGCAGTGAGTCAGGAGCTTTGACCCTCGACGAGCAGTACTTC. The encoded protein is CASSESGALTLDEQYF.

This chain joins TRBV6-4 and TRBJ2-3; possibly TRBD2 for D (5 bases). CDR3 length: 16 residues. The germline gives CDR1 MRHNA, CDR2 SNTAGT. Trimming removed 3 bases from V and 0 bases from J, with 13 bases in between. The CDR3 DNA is TGTGCCAGCAGTGAAATTGGCGGGCCAAGCACAGATACGCAGTATTTT. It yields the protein CASSEIGGPSTDTQYF.

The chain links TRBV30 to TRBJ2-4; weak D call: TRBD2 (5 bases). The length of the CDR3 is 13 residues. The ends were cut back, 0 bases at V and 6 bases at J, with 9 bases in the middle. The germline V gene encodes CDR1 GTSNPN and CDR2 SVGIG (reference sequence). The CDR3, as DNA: TGTGCCTGGAGTGTAGGCCGGGGAAACATTCAGTACTTC. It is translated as CAWSVGRGNIQYF.

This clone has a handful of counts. In nucleotides, the CDR3 is TGTGCCAGCAGTTACGAATCTACAGCCGGGGAGCTGTTTTTT. Residues: CASSYESTAGELFF. This chain uses TRBV6-6 with TRBJ2-2; D is unresolved. CDR3 length equals 14 residues. Germline CDR1 is MNHNY and CDR2 is SVGAGI (reference sequence). V shed 2 bases and J shed 6 bases, with 10 bases lying between them.